These 24 T cell receptor beta chains share one sample of origin, sequenced in a study of cytomegalovirus exposure and HLA in healthy donors. The protocol was immunoSEQ multiplex PCR, while the TCRdb copy is restricted to in-frame clones and leaves out a portion. The repertoire holds 330,000 or so clones, just over 85% seen once, with under 0.85% in the top ten. Material: PBMCs. All receptors derive from a young woman in good health and CMV-seronegative.

This chain links TRBV6-5 with TRBJ1-1, with 7 bases lining up with TRBD1. CDR3 size: 12 residues. Germline loops: CDR1 MNHEY, CDR2 SVGAGI. Unmatched junction bases numbered 9, after V lost 6 bases and J lost 11 bases. As DNA, the CDR3 is TGTGCCAGCAGCCAAGACAGGGAGAGGGCTTTCTTT. It translates to CASSQDRERAFF.

The chain carries TRBV14 and TRBJ2-1, with 9 bases aligning to TRBD1. CDR1 and CDR2 from the germline V gene are SGHDN and FVKESK. The CDR3 runs 16 residues. With V trimmed by 2 bases and J by 7 bases, 9 bases remained unmatched. The CDR3 coding sequence is TGTGCCAGCAGCCAACCCACCGGGACAGGGTATAATGAGCAGTTCTTC. This gives the protein CASSQPTGTGYNEQFF.

The rearrangement joins TRBV5-4 to TRBJ2-7; possibly TRBD2 for D (6 bases). The CDR3 loop spans 13 amino acids. Germline lookup yields CDR1 SGHNT and CDR2 YYREEE (reference sequence). The V end was cut by 4 bases, the J end by 6 bases, with 14 bases between. The CDR3 nucleotides read TGTGCCAGCAGCCAAGGGAGAGCGGGCGAGCAGTACTTC. It codes for CASSQGRAGEQYF.

The count of this clone is one. The chain couples TRBV6-1 to TRBJ2-6; D is unresolved. Germline loops: CDR1 MNHNS, CDR2 SASEGT. V lost 1 base and J 1 base, leaving 11 bases between the germline ends. The CDR3 has 17 amino acids. CDR3 protein: CASSEDVRLSGANVLTF. In DNA form, the CDR3 reads TGTGCCAGCAGTGAAGATGTCAGGCTTTCTGGGGCCAACGTCCTGACTTTC.

The chain employs TRBV2 and TRBJ2-2; 11 nucleotides agree with TRBD1. Germline-derived CDR1 and CDR2 are SNHLY and FYNNEI. The trim removed 5 bases at V and 3 bases at J, leaving 5 bases unmatched. The CDR3 has 16 residues. DNA for the CDR3: TGTGCCAGCAGTCCGGGACAGGGGGTGGACACCGGGGAGCTGTTTTTT. Translation: CASSPGQGVDTGELFF.

J is TRBJ2-7 and V is TRBV13; possible D gene TRBD2, 6 bases. This CDR3 has 15 residues. V lost 5 bases to trimming and J lost 0 bases, with 14 bases between them. Germline V gene data show CDR1 as PRHDT and CDR2 as FYEKMQ (reference sequence). CDR3 amino acids: CASSTRLRGSYEQYF. In DNA form, the CDR3 reads TGTGCCAGCAGCACGCGCCTGCGGGGCTCCTACGAGCAGTACTTC.

The rearrangement uses TRBV27 and TRBJ2-4, with D possibly matching TRBD1 (7 bases). Deletions cut 6 bases from V and 1 base from J, with 31 bases between. Germline CDR1 reads MNHEY; CDR2 reads SMNVEV (reference sequence). There are 21 residues in the CDR3. The CDR3 bases are TGTGCCAGCAGCAACTACCCGTGGCCGGGAGAGGAGGGGGCGGCCAAAAACATTCAGTACTTC. It yields the protein CASSNYPWPGEEGAAKNIQYF.

The rearrangement joins TRBV6-6 to TRBJ1-4; 8 nucleotides align to TRBD1. The CDR3 spans 14 residues. V trimming: 6 bases; J trimming: 4 bases; junction bases outside the gene matches: 4. Per germline, CDR1 MNHNY and CDR2 SVGAGI (reference sequence). CDR3 region: CASRPGGGNEKLFF. For the CDR3, the DNA is TGTGCCAGCAGACCAGGGGGCGGTAATGAAAAACTGTTTTTT.

The chain is built from TRBV28 and TRBJ1-3, with D perhaps matching TRBD1 (5 bases). The CDR3 sequence is 16 residues long. Trimming cost V 2 bases and J 0 bases, with 11 bases left between them. Germline CDR1 is MDHEN and CDR2 is SYDVKM. The CDR3 DNA follows: TGTGCCAGCAGTTTACCTACAGGTATCTCTGGAAACACCATATATTTT. It specifies CASSLPTGISGNTIYF.

With regard to this clone: Additional DNA sequences in this sample encode the identical CDR3. This chain joins TRBV7-2 and TRBJ1-5; tentatively, D is TRBD1 (6 bases). Trimming left V 5 bases short and J 2 bases short, with 10 bases between. Germline CDR1 is SGHTA and CDR2 is FQGNSA. This CDR3 is built from 14 residues. The DNA of the CDR3 is TGTGCCAGCAGCCCGACAGGTGGCAATCAGCCCCAGCATTTT. Residues: CASSPTGGNQPQHF.

The chain couples TRBV2 to TRBJ2-3; 8 bases are shared with TRBD2. Germline V gives CDR1 SNHLY, CDR2 FYNNEI. The ends lost 4 bases at V and 0 bases at J; junction bases unmatched: 6. This CDR3 region has 16 residues. CDR3 loop: CASSGVSGSSTDTQYF. CDR3 DNA sequence: TGTGCCAGCAGTGGTGTAAGCGGGAGTAGCACAGATACGCAGTATTTT.

The chain is built from TRBV28 and TRBJ2-2; 9 positions agree with TRBD1. The trim removed 7 bases at V and 7 bases at J, leaving 7 bases unmatched. This CDR3 is 14 amino acids long. From germline, CDR1 is MDHEN and CDR2 SYDVKM. CDR3 DNA: TGTGCCAGCATTCGGGGACAGGGCCGCGGGGAGCTGTTTTTT. Translating it yields CASIRGQGRGELFF.

This clone showed up just once. J is TRBJ1-2 and V is TRBV27; 8 nucleotides agree with TRBD1. CDR1 and CDR2 from the germline V gene are MNHEY and SMNVEV (reference sequence). CDR3 length: 16 amino acids. With V trimmed by 5 bases and J by 1 base, 9 bases remained unmatched. The CDR3 loop reads CASSPLDRAINYGYTF. In DNA, the CDR3 is TGTGCCAGCAGTCCGTTGGACAGGGCGATTAACTATGGCTACACCTTC.

The V and J genes are TRBV4-2 and TRBJ2-3; the match to TRBD1 covers 10 bases. The CDR3 extends over 15 amino acids. With V trimmed by 2 bases and J by 3 bases, 2 bases remained unmatched. Germline V gives CDR1 LGHNA, CDR2 YNFKEQ. CDR3 DNA sequence: TGTGCCAGCAGCCAAAGGGACAGGGGAACAGATACGCAGTATTTT. Its translation is CASSQRDRGTDTQYF.

The chain carries TRBV10-1 and TRBJ2-1; 12 nucleotides line up with TRBD2. Germline assignment: CDR1 WNHNN and CDR2 SYGVQD (reference sequence). The CDR3 has 13 amino acids. J was trimmed by 10 bases and V by 7 bases; bases with no gene match: 5. CDR3 bases: TGCGCCAGCACTAGCGGGAGGGCAGGGGAGCAGTTCTTC. It translates to CASTSGRAGEQFF.

This clone was observed a handful of times. The chain couples TRBV5-1 to TRBJ1-4; 10 bases align to TRBD1. The CDR3 extends over 17 amino acids. The germline V gene has CDR1 SGHRS and CDR2 YFSETQ. The junction had 12 bases not matched to a gene; V was cut back by 2 bases and J by 8 bases. For the CDR3, the DNA is TGCGCCAGCAGCTTCGGGACAGGGGAAATTGAAAACGAAAAACTGTTTTTT. The encoded protein is CASSFGTGEIENEKLFF.

V usage is TRBV19 and J usage is TRBJ2-7; TRBD1 is a possible D gene (5 bases). Per the germline V gene, CDR1 is LNHDA and CDR2 is SQIVND (reference sequence). The CDR3 sequence is 14 residues long. Trimming took off 1 base at V and 0 bases at J, with 7 bases between the two ends. CDR3 nucleotides: TGTGCCAGTAGTATAGGGGGCACCTCCTACGAGCAGTACTTC. Protein sequence: CASSIGGTSYEQYF.

The CDR3 region has the DNA TGTGCCAGCAGCTTAGCTTCGGGACAAATATTATATGGCTACACCTTC. Residues: CASSLASGQILYGYTF. The J gene is TRBJ1-2, the V gene TRBV11-2; perhaps TRBD1 as D (6 bases). V was clipped by 1 base and J by 5 bases, with 17 bases between them. CDR3 length: 16 amino acids. In germline, CDR1 is SGHAT, CDR2 FQNNGV.

The rearrangement uses TRBV2 and TRBJ2-7; TRBD2 matches at 11 bases. CDR3 size: 16 residues. Germline trimming cut 8 bases from V and 0 bases from J; bases unmatched to any gene: 9. The V gene's germline CDR1 is SNHLY and CDR2 FYNNEI. The CDR3 DNA reads as TGTGCCAGCGGGACTAGCGGAAGCTACACCTCCTACGAGCAGTACTTC. This encodes CASGTSGSYTSYEQYF.

This chain links TRBV9 with TRBJ1-1, with 8 bases fitting TRBD1. The J segment lost 5 bases and the V segment lost 4 bases, leaving 10 bases of the junction unmatched. Per the germline V gene, CDR1 is SGDLS and CDR2 is YYNGEE. This CDR3 is 15 amino acids long. This chain's CDR3 is CASSPPTGVNTEAFF. CDR3 nucleotides: TGTGCCAGCAGCCCCCCGACAGGGGTAAATACTGAAGCTTTCTTT.

The CDR3 DNA reads TGTGCCAGCAGCTTGGAAGGGACTAGGACAACAGATACGCAGTATTTT. Translation gives CASSLEGTRTTDTQYF. J is TRBJ2-3 and V is TRBV5-4; TRBD2 matches at 8 bases. With 0 bases clipped from V and 3 bases from J, the junction kept 6 bases outside the gene matches. The CDR3 is 16 amino acids. In germline, CDR1 is SGHNT, CDR2 YYREEE (reference sequence). The complete variable domain, with remaining parts taken from reference TRBV5-4 and TRBJ2-3, reads ETGVTQSPTHLIKTRGQQVTLRCSSQSGHNTVSWYQQALGQGPQFIFQYYREEENGRGNFPPRFSGLQFPNYSSELNVNALELDDSALYLCASSLEGTRTTDTQYFGPGTRLTVL.

This clone was detected only once. J is TRBJ2-7 and V is TRBV6-5, with D possibly matching TRBD1 (6 bases). V lost 2 bases to trimming and J lost 0 bases, with 8 bases between them. Germline V gives CDR1 MNHEY, CDR2 SVGAGI. This CDR3 region has 14 residues. CDR3 in DNA: TGTGCCAGCAGTTACCGGGACAACTCCTACGAGCAGTACTTC. Protein sequence: CASSYRDNSYEQYF.

J is TRBJ2-7 and V is TRBV10-3, with D unclear. Germline V CDR1 and CDR2: ENHRY, SYGVKD. The CDR3 is 13 residues long. Trimming stripped 0 bases from V and 2 bases from J, with 5 bases between. The CDR3 sequence: CAISESTAYEQYF. For the CDR3, the DNA is TGTGCCATCAGTGAGTCAACAGCCTACGAGCAGTACTTC.

The gene calls are TRBV6-5 and TRBJ2-7; 7 nucleotides match TRBD1. Trimming removed 5 bases from V and 1 base from J; junction bases left unmatched: 8. The CDR3 totals 15 residues. CDR1 is MNHEY and CDR2 is SVGAGI in the germline V gene. The CDR3 spells CASSNDRVGSYEQYF. The DNA for the CDR3 is TGTGCCAGCAGTAATGACAGGGTAGGGTCCTACGAGCAGTACTTC.